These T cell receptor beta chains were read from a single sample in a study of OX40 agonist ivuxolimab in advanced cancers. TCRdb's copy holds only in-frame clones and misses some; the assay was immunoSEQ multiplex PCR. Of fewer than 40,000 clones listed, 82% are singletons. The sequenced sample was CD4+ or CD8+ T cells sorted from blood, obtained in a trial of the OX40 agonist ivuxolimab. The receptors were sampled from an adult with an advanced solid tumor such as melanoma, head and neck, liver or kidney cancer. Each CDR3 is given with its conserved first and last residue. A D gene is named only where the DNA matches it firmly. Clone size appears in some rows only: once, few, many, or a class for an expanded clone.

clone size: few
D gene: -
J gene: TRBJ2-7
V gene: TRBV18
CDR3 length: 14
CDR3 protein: CASSGGTHSYEQYF
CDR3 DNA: TGTGCCAGCTCAGGAGGGACCCACTCCTACGAGCAGTACTTC

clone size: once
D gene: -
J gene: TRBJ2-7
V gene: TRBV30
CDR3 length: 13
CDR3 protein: CAWSRGVSYEQYF
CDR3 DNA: TGTGCCTGGAGTAGGGGGGTCTCCTACGAGCAGTACTTC

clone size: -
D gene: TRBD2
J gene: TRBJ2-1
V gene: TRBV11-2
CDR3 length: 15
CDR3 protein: CASRKASGRYNEQFF
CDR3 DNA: TGTGCCAGCAGAAAGGCTAGCGGGAGATACAATGAGCAGTTCTTC

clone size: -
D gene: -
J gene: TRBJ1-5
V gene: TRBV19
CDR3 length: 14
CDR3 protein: CASSKAGTRQPQHF
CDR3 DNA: TGTGCCAGTAGTAAGGCGGGGACGCGTCAGCCCCAGCATTTT

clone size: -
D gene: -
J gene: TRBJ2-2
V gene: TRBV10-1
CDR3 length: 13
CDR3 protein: CASSAVPTGELFF
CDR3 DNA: TGCGCCAGCAGTGCGGTCCCCACCGGGGAGCTGTTTTTT

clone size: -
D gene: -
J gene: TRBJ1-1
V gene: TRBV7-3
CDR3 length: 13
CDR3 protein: CASSPQGNTEAFF
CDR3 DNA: TGTGCCAGCAGCCCACAGGGGAACACTGAAGCTTTCTTT

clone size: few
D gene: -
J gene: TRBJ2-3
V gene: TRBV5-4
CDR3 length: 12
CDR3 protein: CASSLVADTQYF
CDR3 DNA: TGTGCCAGCAGCTTGGTAGCAGATACGCAGTATTTT

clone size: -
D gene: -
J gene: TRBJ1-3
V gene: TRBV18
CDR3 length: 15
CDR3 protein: CASFRTVSSGNTIYF
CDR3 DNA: TGTGCCAGCTTTCGGACGGTGAGCTCTGGAAACACCATATATTTT

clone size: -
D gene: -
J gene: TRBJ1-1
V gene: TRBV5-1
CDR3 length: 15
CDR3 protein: CASSLRVGENTEAFF
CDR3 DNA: TGCGCCAGCAGCTTGCGTGTGGGGGAGAACACTGAAGCTTTCTTT

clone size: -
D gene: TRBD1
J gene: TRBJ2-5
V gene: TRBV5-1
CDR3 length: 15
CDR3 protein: CASSLSTGGLETQYF
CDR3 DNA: TGCGCCAGCAGCTTGTCGACAGGGGGTTTGGAGACCCAGTACTTC

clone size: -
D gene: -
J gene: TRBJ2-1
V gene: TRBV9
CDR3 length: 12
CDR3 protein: CASSVDWGEQFF
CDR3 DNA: TGTGCCAGCAGCGTAGATTGGGGCGAGCAGTTCTTC

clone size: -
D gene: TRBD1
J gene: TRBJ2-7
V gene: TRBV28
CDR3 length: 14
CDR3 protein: CASTLRTGLYEQYF
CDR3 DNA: TGTGCCAGCACCCTAAGGACAGGGCTTTACGAGCAGTACTTC

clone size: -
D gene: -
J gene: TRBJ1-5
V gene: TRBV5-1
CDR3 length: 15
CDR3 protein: CASSLDGQINQPQHF
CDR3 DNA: TGCGCCAGCAGCTTGGACGGACAGATCAATCAGCCCCAGCATTTT

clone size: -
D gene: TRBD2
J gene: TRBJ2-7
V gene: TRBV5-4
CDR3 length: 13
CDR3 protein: CASSLTSGYEQYF
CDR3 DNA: TGTGCCAGCAGCTTGACTAGCGGTTACGAGCAGTACTTC

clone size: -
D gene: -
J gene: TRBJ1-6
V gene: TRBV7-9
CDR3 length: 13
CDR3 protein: CASSLAKGSPLHF
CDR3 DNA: TGTGCCAGCAGCTTAGCGAAGGGTTCACCCCTCCACTTT

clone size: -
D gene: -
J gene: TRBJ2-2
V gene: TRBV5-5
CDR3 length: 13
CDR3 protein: CASSSWDTGELFF
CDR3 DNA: TGTGCCAGCAGTTCGTGGGACACCGGGGAGCTGTTTTTT

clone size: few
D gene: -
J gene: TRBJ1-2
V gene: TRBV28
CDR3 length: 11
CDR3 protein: CASMGSYGYTF
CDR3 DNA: TGTGCCAGCATGGGGAGCTATGGCTACACCTTC

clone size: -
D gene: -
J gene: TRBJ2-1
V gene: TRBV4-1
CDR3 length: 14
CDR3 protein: CASSQDLQGPEQFF
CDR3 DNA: TGCGCCAGCAGCCAAGATCTGCAGGGGCCTGAGCAGTTCTTC

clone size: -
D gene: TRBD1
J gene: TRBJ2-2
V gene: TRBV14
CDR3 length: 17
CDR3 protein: CASSQEGRTGGTGELFF
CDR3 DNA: TGTGCCAGCAGCCAAGAAGGACGGACAGGGGGCACCGGGGAGCTGTTTTTT

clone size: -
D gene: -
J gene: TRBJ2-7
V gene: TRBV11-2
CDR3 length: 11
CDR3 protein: CASSFGGEQYF
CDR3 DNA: TGTGCCAGCAGCTTCGGGGGAGAGCAGTACTTC

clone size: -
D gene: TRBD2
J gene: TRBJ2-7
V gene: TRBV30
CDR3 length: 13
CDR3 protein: CAWNPGLAYEQYF
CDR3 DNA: TGTGCCTGGAACCCGGGACTAGCTTACGAGCAGTACTTC

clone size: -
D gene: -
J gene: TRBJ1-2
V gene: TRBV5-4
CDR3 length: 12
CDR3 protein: CASSSDTYGYTF
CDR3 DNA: TGTGCCAGCAGCTCGGACACCTATGGCTACACCTTC

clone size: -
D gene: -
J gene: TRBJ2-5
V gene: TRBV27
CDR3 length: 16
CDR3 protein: CASSPSRGGRRETQYF
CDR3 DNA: TGTGCCAGCAGTCCGTCGCGAGGAGGCCGGAGGGAGACCCAGTACTTC

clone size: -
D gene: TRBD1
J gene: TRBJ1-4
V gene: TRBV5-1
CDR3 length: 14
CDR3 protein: CASSYQGAGEKLFF
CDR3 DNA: TGCGCCAGCAGTTATCAGGGGGCCGGTGAAAAACTGTTTTTT

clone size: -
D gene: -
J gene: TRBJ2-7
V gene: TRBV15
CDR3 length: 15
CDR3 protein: CATSRDYPSSYEQYF
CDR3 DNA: TGTGCCACCAGCAGAGATTACCCAAGCTCCTACGAGCAGTACTTC

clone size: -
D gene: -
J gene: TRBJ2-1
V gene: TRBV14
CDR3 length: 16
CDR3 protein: CASSQGRTEPRNEQFF
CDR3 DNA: TGTGCCAGCAGCCAAGGGCGGACAGAACCTCGCAATGAGCAGTTCTTC

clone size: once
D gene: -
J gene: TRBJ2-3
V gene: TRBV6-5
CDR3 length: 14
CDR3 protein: CASKGGLVRDTQYF
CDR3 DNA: TGTGCCAGCAAAGGCGGGCTAGTGAGAGATACGCAGTATTTT

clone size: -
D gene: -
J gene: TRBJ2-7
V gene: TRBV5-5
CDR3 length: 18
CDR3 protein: CASSYQGTQRFFYNEQYF
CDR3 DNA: TGTGCCAGCAGCTATCAGGGGACCCAACGATTTTTTTACAACGAGCAGTACTTC

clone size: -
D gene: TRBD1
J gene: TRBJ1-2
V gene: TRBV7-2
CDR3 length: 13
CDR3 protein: CASRSTGRYGYTF
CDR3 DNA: TGTGCCAGCAGGTCGACAGGGCGGTATGGCTACACCTTC

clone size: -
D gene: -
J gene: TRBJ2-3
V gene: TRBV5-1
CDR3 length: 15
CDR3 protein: CASSLGHGYTDTQYF
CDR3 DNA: TGCGCCAGCAGCTTGGGACACGGTTACACAGATACGCAGTATTTT

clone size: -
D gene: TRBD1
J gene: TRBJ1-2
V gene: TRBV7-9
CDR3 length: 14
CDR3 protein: CASSLGTGPYGYTF
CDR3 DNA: TGTGCCAGCAGCTTAGGGACAGGGCCGTATGGCTACACCTTC

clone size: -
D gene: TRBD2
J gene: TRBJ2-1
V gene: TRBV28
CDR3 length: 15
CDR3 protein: CASSRGLAGAREQFF
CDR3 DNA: TGTGCCAGCAGTCGGGGACTAGCGGGCGCCCGTGAGCAGTTCTTC

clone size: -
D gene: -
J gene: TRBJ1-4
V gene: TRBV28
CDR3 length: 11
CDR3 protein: CASSESEKLFF
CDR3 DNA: TGTGCCAGCAGTGAATCGGAAAAACTGTTTTTT

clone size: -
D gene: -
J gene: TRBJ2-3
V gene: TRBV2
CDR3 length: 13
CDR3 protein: CASRRSGTDTQYF
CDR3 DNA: TGTGCCAGCAGGCGTAGCGGCACAGATACGCAGTATTTT

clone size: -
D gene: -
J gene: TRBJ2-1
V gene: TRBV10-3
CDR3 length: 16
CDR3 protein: CAISGPRDGSRNEQFF
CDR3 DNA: TGTGCCATCAGTGGACCCCGGGACGGGTCGAGGAATGAGCAGTTCTTC

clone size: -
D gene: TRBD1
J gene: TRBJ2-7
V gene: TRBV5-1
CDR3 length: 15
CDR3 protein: CASSLVQGDTYEQYF
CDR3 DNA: TGCGCCAGCAGCTTGGTTCAGGGGGATACATACGAGCAGTACTTC

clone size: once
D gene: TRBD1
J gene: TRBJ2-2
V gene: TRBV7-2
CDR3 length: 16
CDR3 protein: CASSLVGGQGPGELFF
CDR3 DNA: TGTGCCAGCAGCTTAGTCGGGGGACAGGGACCCGGGGAGCTGTTTTTT

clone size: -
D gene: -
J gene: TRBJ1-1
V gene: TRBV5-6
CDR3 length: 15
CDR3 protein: CASSLGLSLNTEAFF
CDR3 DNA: TGTGCCAGCAGCTTGGGACTGAGTTTGAACACTGAAGCTTTCTTT

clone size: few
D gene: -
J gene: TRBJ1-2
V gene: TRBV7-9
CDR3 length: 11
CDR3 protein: CASSPLDGYTF
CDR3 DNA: TGTGCCAGCAGCCCTTTAGATGGCTACACCTTC

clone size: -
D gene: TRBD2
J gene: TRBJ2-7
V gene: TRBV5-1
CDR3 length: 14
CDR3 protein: CASRLASGRYEQYF
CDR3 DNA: TGCGCCAGCAGACTCGCTAGCGGGAGGTACGAGCAGTACTTC

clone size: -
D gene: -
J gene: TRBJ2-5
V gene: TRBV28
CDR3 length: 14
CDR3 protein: CASSRPADQETQYF
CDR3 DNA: TGTGCCAGCAGCCGGCCAGCCGACCAAGAGACCCAGTACTTC

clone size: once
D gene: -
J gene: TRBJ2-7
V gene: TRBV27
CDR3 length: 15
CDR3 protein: CASRGRALPPYEQYF
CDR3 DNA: TGTGCCAGCAGGGGTCGGGCCCTACCTCCCTACGAGCAGTACTTC

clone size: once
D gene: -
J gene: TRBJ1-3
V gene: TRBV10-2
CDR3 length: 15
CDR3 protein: CASSETTYSGNTIYF
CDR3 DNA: TGCGCCAGCAGTGAGACGACATACTCTGGAAACACCATATATTTT

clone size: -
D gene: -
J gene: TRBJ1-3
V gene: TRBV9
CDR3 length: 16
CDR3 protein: CASSAPGTGSGNTIYF
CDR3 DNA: TGTGCCAGCAGCGCCCCCGGGACCGGCTCTGGAAACACCATATATTTT

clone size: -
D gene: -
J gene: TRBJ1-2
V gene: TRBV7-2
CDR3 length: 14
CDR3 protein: CASSFEGSWYGYTF
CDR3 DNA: TGTGCCAGCAGCTTCGAGGGGAGCTGGTATGGCTACACCTTC

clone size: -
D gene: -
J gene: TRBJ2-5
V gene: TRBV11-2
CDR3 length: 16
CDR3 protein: CASSPLHGVAQETQYF
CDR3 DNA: TGTGCCAGCAGCCCCCTTCATGGTGTCGCGCAAGAGACCCAGTACTTC

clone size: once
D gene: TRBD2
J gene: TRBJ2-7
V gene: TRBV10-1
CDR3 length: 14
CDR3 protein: CASSEGLAGGEQYF
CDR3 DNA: TGCGCCAGCAGTGAAGGACTAGCGGGGGGCGAGCAGTACTTC

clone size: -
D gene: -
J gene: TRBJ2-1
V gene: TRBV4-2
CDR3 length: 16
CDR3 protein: CASSQDEGSSYNEQFF
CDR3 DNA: TGTGCCAGCAGCCAAGACGAGGGGAGCTCCTACAATGAGCAGTTCTTC

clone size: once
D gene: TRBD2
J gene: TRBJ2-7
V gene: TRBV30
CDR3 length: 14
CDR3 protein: CASVTSGRLHEQYF
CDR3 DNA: TGTGCCTCTGTGACTAGCGGGAGGCTCCACGAGCAGTACTTC

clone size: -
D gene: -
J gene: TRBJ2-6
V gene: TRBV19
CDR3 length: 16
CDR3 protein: CASSIGPSSGANVLTF
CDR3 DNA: TGTGCCAGTAGTATTGGTCCCAGCTCTGGGGCCAACGTCCTGACTTTC